This TCR beta chain was profiled in a study of blood T cell repertoires in COVID-19. About the study: Some COVID-19 samples were acute and others convalescent; all came from the United States, Italy and Spain. PBMCs, B-cell-depleted T cells, or T cells provided the cDNA or gDNA that made up the material.

In the authors' workflow: Reference gene primer amplification gave estimated nucleated cell counts. TCRdb's copy holds only in-frame clones and misses some; the assay was immunoSEQ multiplex PCR. Clonal size and the V and J genes are those of that table, whereas D and trimming came from the DNA. Seen here are 30,000 to 40,000 clones, over 75% observed once, and the top ten hold 11% to 15%. CDR1 is MNHEY, CDR2 SVGAGI, per germline. J was trimmed by 1 base and V by 8 bases; bases with no gene match: 6. The CDR3 spans 15 residues. This chain uses TRBV6-5 with TRBJ2-2; TRBD2 agrees at 8 bases. Sequenced: peripheral blood. This clonotype originated in a man aged 55-75 years with active COVID-19. Here the CDR3 reads CASGNSGRNTGELFF. The CDR3 DNA sequence: TGTGCCAGCGGAAACAGCGGGAGGAACACCGGGGAGCTGTTTTTT.